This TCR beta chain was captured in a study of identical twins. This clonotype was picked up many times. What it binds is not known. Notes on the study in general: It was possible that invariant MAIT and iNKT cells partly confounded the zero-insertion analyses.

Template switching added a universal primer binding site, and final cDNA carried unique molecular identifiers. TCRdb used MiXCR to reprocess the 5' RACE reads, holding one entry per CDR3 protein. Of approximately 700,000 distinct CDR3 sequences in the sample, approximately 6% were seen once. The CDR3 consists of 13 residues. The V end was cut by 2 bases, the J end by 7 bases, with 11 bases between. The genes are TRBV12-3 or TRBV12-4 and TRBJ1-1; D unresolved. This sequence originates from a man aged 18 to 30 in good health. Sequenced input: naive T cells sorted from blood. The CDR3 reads CASSLLAAREAFF. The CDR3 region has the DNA TGTGCCAGCAGTTTATTGGCAGCACGTGAAGCTTTCTTT.